This passage covers 4 T cell receptor beta chains from one sample sequenced in a study of T cell repertoires in cytomegalovirus infection. What these receptors recognize is not known. One entry per CDR3 protein, called by TCRdb with MiXCR from the reads. The repertoire has 310,000 or so distinct CDR3 sequences, 25% of them found once; the top ten carry 10% to 15%. The sample consisted of cultured PBMCs, taken from culture after CMV antigen stimulation. The source is a human donor in good health (CMV status not recorded). Some clones in this sample may be carry-over from other donors' samples.

The chain is built from TRBV6-4 and TRBJ1-1; D not resolved. Trimming left V 8 bases short and J 2 bases short, with 12 bases between. The CDR3 is 13 amino acids. The germline CDR1 and CDR2 sequences are MRHNA and SNTAGT. In DNA, the CDR3 is TGTGCCAGCTCAGCGACCTTCAACACTGAAGCTTTCTTT. Its translation: CASSATFNTEAFF.

This clonotype showed up many times. This chain uses TRBV12-3 or TRBV12-4 with TRBJ2-3; D unclear. The CDR3 spans 14 residues. V dropped 2 bases and J dropped 0 bases, with 6 bases sitting between them. The DNA for the CDR3 is TGTGCCAGCAGTTTACCTCGGAGCACAGATACGCAGTATTTT. It yields the protein CASSLPRSTDTQYF.

J is TRBJ2-3 and V is TRBV20-1; 14 nucleotides align to TRBD2. The trim removed 6 bases at V and 6 bases at J, leaving 8 bases unmatched. Per germline, CDR1 DFQATT and CDR2 SNEGSKA (reference sequence). The CDR3 is made up of 15 amino acids. In DNA form, the CDR3 reads TGCAGTGCGACCGGACTAGCGGGAGGCCGGGATACGCAGTATTTT. It codes for CSATGLAGGRDTQYF.

This clonotype was recorded at least ten times. The chain carries TRBV7-2 and TRBJ2-3, with D maybe TRBD2 (5 bases). The CDR3 has 15 amino acids. Germline V lookup: CDR1 SGHTA, CDR2 FQGNSA. V was shortened by 5 bases and J by 4 bases, with 16 bases between the two germline ends. The CDR3 DNA sequence: TGTGCCAGCAGCCACCCCGGGGTGAGAGCAGATACGCAGTATTTT. This sequence encodes CASSHPGVRADTQYF.